Given below is one TCR beta chain in context. The record originates from a study of blood T cell repertoires in COVID-19. Study-level background: Donors in the United States, Italy and Spain gave samples during acute or convalescent COVID-19. T cells, B-cell-depleted T cells, or PBMCs supplied cDNA or gDNA.

Source study methods: Using reference gene primer amplification, nucleated cell counts were estimated. Method: immunoSEQ multiplex PCR; TCRdb's copy keeps in-frame clones and lacks some. Clone size and the V and J calls come from that table; the DNA yielded D and trimming. The repertoire holds around 80,000 clones, with around three quarters as singletons. V gave up 3 bases and J gave up 0 bases; unmatched junction bases: 1. Germline V CDR1 and CDR2: GTSNPN, SVGIG (reference sequence). CDR3 size: 13 residues. This sequence was found in an elderly woman with active or convalescent COVID-19. Sequenced: peripheral blood. This chain links TRBV30 with TRBJ1-1; TRBD1 agrees at 7 bases. The DNA of the CDR3 is TGTGCCTGGAGGCAGGGGGTGAACACTGAAGCTTTCTTT. As protein: CAWRQGVNTEAFF.